These 28 T cell receptor beta chains originate from one sample sequenced in a study of blood T cell repertoires in COVID-19. Repertoires were generated with immunoSEQ multiplex PCR, while TCRdb's copy carries only in-frame clones and drops some. Counted here are 150,000 to 200,000 clones, approximately 75% occurring once; the ten biggest clones make up about a tenth. Sequencing input: peripheral blood. These receptors were taken from a human donor in a cohort sampled during active COVID-19.

This clone appeared once. The rearrangement links TRBV28 to TRBJ2-7; 9 bases are a match to TRBD1. This CDR3 contains 14 residues. Germline CDR1 is MDHEN and CDR2 is SYDVKM. The V segment lost 5 bases and the J segment 4 bases; nucleotides outside the gene matches: 6. CDR3 in amino acids: CASSTRTGVYEQYF. The CDR3 DNA sequence: TGTGCCAGCAGTACGAGGACAGGGGTTTACGAGCAGTACTTC.

The CDR3 DNA sequence: TGCAGCGTTGAAGGATCATCGGGGACTGAAGCTTTCTTT. It specifies CSVEGSSGTEAFF. V usage is TRBV29-1 and J usage is TRBJ1-1; D gene ambiguous. Per the germline V gene, CDR1 is SQVTM and CDR2 is ANQGSEA. The CDR3 length is 13 residues. The V end was cut by 1 base, the J end by 5 bases, with 11 bases between.

The V gene is TRBV27, the J gene TRBJ2-6, with 7 positions matching TRBD1. From germline, CDR1 is MNHEY and CDR2 SMNVEV (reference sequence). The length of the CDR3 is 16 residues. V trimming: 7 bases; J trimming: 0 bases; junction bases outside the gene matches: 6. CDR3 in DNA: TGTGCCAGCAAACAGGGGTTTTACTCTGGGGCCAACGTCCTGACTTTC. It is translated as CASKQGFYSGANVLTF.

This chain uses TRBV6-5 with TRBJ1-1; the D gene is possibly TRBD1 (5 bases). The CDR3 runs to 12 residues. Germline CDR1 and CDR2: MNHEY and SVGAGI. The ends were cut back, 7 bases at V and 2 bases at J, with 8 bases in the middle. CDR3 sequence: CASTQGNTEAFF. The CDR3 DNA reads TGTGCCAGCACCCAGGGTAACACTGAAGCTTTCTTT.

This clone was picked up a small number of times. The V call is TRBV9, the J call TRBJ2-7; D perhaps matches TRBD1 (6 bases). V was trimmed by 3 bases and J by 2 bases, leaving 12 bases between them. Per the germline V gene, CDR1 is SGDLS and CDR2 is YYNGEE. This CDR3 has 14 residues. The CDR3 bases are TGTGCCAGCAGCGAAGGGGGAAGGGCCTACGAGCAGTACTTC. Protein sequence: CASSEGGRAYEQYF.

The table lists this clone with a count of one. The gene calls are TRBV20-1 and TRBJ2-3, with 15 bases that match TRBD2. CDR1 and CDR2 (germline): DFQATT, SNEGSKA (reference sequence). This CDR3 contains 18 residues. The junction had 8 bases not matched to a gene; V was cut back by 3 bases and J by 1 base. The CDR3 sequence is CSASGGLAGGIRTDTQYF. In DNA, the CDR3 is TGCAGTGCTAGTGGGGGACTAGCGGGGGGAATTCGCACAGATACGCAGTATTTT.

The chain recombines TRBV6-5 with TRBJ1-3; perhaps TRBD1 as D (5 bases). Trimming left V 6 bases short and J 2 bases short, with 11 bases between. Germline assignment: CDR1 MNHEY and CDR2 SVGAGI. The CDR3 totals 14 residues. The CDR3 coding sequence is TGTGCCAGCAGCAAGACAGTGGCTGGAAACACCATATATTTT. Protein sequence: CASSKTVAGNTIYF.

The gene calls are TRBV30 and TRBJ2-7; D is possibly TRBD2 (6 bases). Germline V CDR1 and CDR2: GTSNPN, SVGIG (reference sequence). Deletions cut 5 bases from V and 5 bases from J, with 22 bases between. The CDR3 is 15 residues long. The CDR3 DNA is TGTGCCTGGGTCCCCGGGACTGGGAGGTACCACGAGCAGTACTTC. This gives the protein CAWVPGTGRYHEQYF.

The rearrangement links TRBV3-1 (or the pseudogene TRBV3-2) to TRBJ1-5; a possible D gene is TRBD1 (5 bases). The ends were cut back, 0 bases at V and 9 bases at J, with 15 bases in the middle. From germline, CDR1 is LGHDT and CDR2 YNNKEL (reference sequence). The CDR3 runs 15 residues. In nucleotides, the CDR3 is TGTGCCAGCAGCCAAGATAGCGGGGGGATTAGGCCCCAGCATTTT. Its protein is CASSQDSGGIRPQHF.

This chain links TRBV28 with TRBJ2-5; 11 nucleotides agree with TRBD1. CDR1 is MDHEN and CDR2 is SYDVKM in the germline V gene. CDR3 size: 16 residues. V lost 6 bases, J lost 4 bases, and 10 bases stayed unmatched. The CDR3 sequence is CASRGRDRGVRETQYF. CDR3 sequence (DNA): TGTGCCAGCAGGGGACGGGACAGGGGGGTTAGAGAGACCCAGTACTTC. Full variable domain (remainder filled in from reference TRBV28 and TRBJ2-5): DVKVTQSSRYLVKRTGEKVFLECVQDMDHENMFWYRQDPGLGLRLIYFSYDVKMKEKGDIPEGYSVSREKKERFSLILESASTNQTSMYLCASRGRDRGVRETQYFGPGTRLLVL.

This sequence joins TRBV6-5 and TRBJ2-1; 10 nucleotides line up with TRBD2. V shed 8 bases, J shed 10 bases, and the junction held 11 bases outside the gene matches. The CDR3 extends over 14 amino acids. Germline V gives CDR1 MNHEY, CDR2 SVGAGI. CDR3 nucleotides: TGTGCCAGCTCTGTAGCGGGAGGAAAATTCGAGCAGTTCTTC. Protein product: CASSVAGGKFEQFF.

As regards this clone: Other DNA sequences in this sample translate to the same CDR3. V usage is TRBV20-1 and J usage is TRBJ2-5; D is unclear. Between the trimmed V and J ends, which lost 3 bases and 1 base, there was a span of 3 bases. The CDR3 covers 11 residues. Germline V gene sequence: CDR1 DFQATT, CDR2 SNEGSKA (reference sequence). The DNA of the CDR3 is TGCAGTGCTAGCGGCCAAGAGACCCAGTACTTC. The encoded protein is CSASGQETQYF.

The gene calls are TRBV5-6 and TRBJ2-7; D perhaps matches TRBD1 (5 bases). The V gene's germline CDR1 is SGHDT and CDR2 YYEEEE. Trimming took off 0 bases at V and 0 bases at J, with 13 bases between the two ends. The CDR3 spans 16 residues. The CDR3 region is CASSLGRVTYSYEQYF. The DNA for the CDR3 is TGTGCCAGCAGCTTGGGCAGGGTTACCTACTCCTACGAGCAGTACTTC.

The chain has TRBV2 and TRBJ2-1; 8 nucleotides match TRBD2. V dropped 7 bases and J dropped 0; count of bases not matched to a gene: 5. The germline V gene has CDR1 SNHLY and CDR2 FYNNEI. This CDR3 contains 15 residues. CDR3 sequence reads: CASTRAGASYNEQFF. The CDR3 bases are TGTGCCAGCACCAGAGCGGGGGCCTCCTACAATGAGCAGTTCTTC.

The gene calls are TRBV7-2 and TRBJ1-1, with 7 bases matching TRBD1. Germline V lookup: CDR1 SGHTA, CDR2 FQGNSA. There are 15 residues in the CDR3. The ends lost 4 bases at V and 1 base at J; junction bases unmatched: 6. The CDR3 DNA follows: TGTGCCAGCAGCTCGACAGGGTTTGGGAACACTGAAGCTTTCTTT. This gives the protein CASSSTGFGNTEAFF.

This chain uses TRBV6-2 or TRBV6-3 with TRBJ2-5; possible D gene TRBD2, 6 bases. Germline loops: CDR1 MNHEY, CDR2 SVGEGT. CDR3 length: 14 residues. V was cut by 2 bases and J by 5 bases, with 12 bases left in between. The CDR3 coding sequence is TGTGCCAGCAGTTACCCCGGGGGTCGGGAGACCCAGTACTTC. Translated, it gives CASSYPGGRETQYF.

The chain uses TRBV9 and TRBJ2-3; 10 positions agree with TRBD2. After removal of 4 bases from V and 3 bases from J, the junction contained 8 bases not matched to a gene. Germline V lookup: CDR1 SGDLS, CDR2 YYNGEE. The CDR3 totals 16 residues. The CDR3 DNA follows: TGTGCCAGCAGCTCCAGAGCGGGAGGGATGACAGATACGCAGTATTTT. Protein: CASSSRAGGMTDTQYF.

V is TRBV5-6 and J is TRBJ2-1; 9 nucleotides match TRBD1. Losses at the gene ends were 4 bases for V and 8 bases for J; bases not matched to a gene: 4. Per germline, CDR1 SGHDT and CDR2 YYEEEE. This CDR3 has 13 amino acids. CDR3 nucleotides: TGTGCCAGCAGCCCACAGGGGGCACATGAGCAGTTCTTC. The encoded protein is CASSPQGAHEQFF.

The CDR3 region has the DNA TGTGCCAGCAGCTCATCCGGGACAGGGGGGATCGAGCAGTACTTC. Amino acid sequence: CASSSSGTGGIEQYF. The chain is built from TRBV7-9 and TRBJ2-7, with 11 nucleotides matching TRBD1. The CDR3 is made up of 15 amino acids. In germline, CDR1 is SEHNR, CDR2 FQNEAQ (reference sequence). After removal of 4 bases from V and 6 bases from J, the junction contained 8 bases not matched to a gene.

The chain is built from TRBV9 and TRBJ2-5; the match to TRBD2 covers 10 bases. The CDR3 has 18 amino acids. Trimming cost V 2 bases and J 2 bases; bases outside gene matches: 12. Germline CDR1 reads SGDLS; CDR2 reads YYNGEE. The CDR3 loop reads CASSVSRTSGERQETQYF. Written as DNA, the CDR3 is TGTGCCAGCAGCGTCTCTAGGACTAGCGGAGAGCGTCAAGAGACCCAGTACTTC. The variable domain in full, with the rest retrieved from reference TRBV9 and TRBJ2-5, is DSGVTQTPKHLITATGQRVTLRCSPRSGDLSVYWYQQSLDQGLQFLIQYYNGEERAKGNILERFSAQQFPDLHSELNLSSLELGDSALYFCASSVSRTSGERQETQYFGPGTRLLVL.

The V call is TRBV9, the J call TRBJ2-5, with unresolved D. Deletions cut 4 bases from V and 5 bases from J, with 15 bases between. The CDR3 runs 14 residues. Per the germline V gene, CDR1 is SGDLS and CDR2 is YYNGEE. The CDR3 sequence: CASSPRVDKETQYF. The DNA for the CDR3 is TGTGCCAGCAGCCCCCGCGTAGATAAGGAGACCCAGTACTTC. Together with reference TRBV9 and TRBJ2-5, the CDR3 gives the full variable domain: DSGVTQTPKHLITATGQRVTLRCSPRSGDLSVYWYQQSLDQGLQFLIQYYNGEERAKGNILERFSAQQFPDLHSELNLSSLELGDSALYFCASSPRVDKETQYFGPGTRLLVL.

This clone has ten or more counts. The chain carries TRBV18 and TRBJ1-6; 9 positions match TRBD1. V lost 2 bases and J lost 7; bases outside the gene matches: 6. This CDR3 has 16 residues. Per germline, CDR1 KGHSH and CDR2 LQKENI. CDR3 residues: CASSPDIGTGNSPLHF. In nucleotides, the CDR3 is TGTGCCAGCTCACCAGACATCGGGACAGGGAATTCACCCCTCCACTTT.

This chain links TRBV9 with TRBJ1-2, with unresolved D. Per the germline V gene, CDR1 is SGDLS and CDR2 is YYNGEE. With 4 bases removed from V and 6 bases from J, the gap between germline ends came to 19 bases. The CDR3 has 15 residues. The CDR3 bases are TGTGCCAGCAGCACCAACGCATACCCAAGAGATGGCTACACCTTC. Residues: CASSTNAYPRDGYTF.

The V call is TRBV24-1, the J call TRBJ1-6; D call uncertain. The germline V and J ends were trimmed by 3 bases and 6 bases, with 11 bases remaining between them. The CDR3 loop spans 15 amino acids. The germline V gene encodes CDR1 KGHDR and CDR2 SFDVKD. DNA of the CDR3: TGTGCCACCAGTGATGGAGGGAAATCTAATTCACCCCTCCACTTT. Its translation is CATSDGGKSNSPLHF.

This sequence joins TRBV7-3 and TRBJ1-1, with D possibly being TRBD1 (5 bases). The V end was cut by 5 bases, the J end by 4 bases, with 11 bases between. Per germline, CDR1 SGHTA and CDR2 FQGTGA. The CDR3 runs to 13 residues. The CDR3 sequence is CASSPAGGTEAFF. In DNA, the CDR3 is TGTGCCAGCAGCCCGGCCGGGGGCACTGAAGCTTTCTTT.

On this clone: Other DNA sequences of this sample code for an identical CDR3. V and J are TRBV5-5 and TRBJ1-5; 7 bases map to TRBD1. The CDR3 consists of 16 residues. In germline, CDR1 is SGHKS, CDR2 YYEKEE (reference sequence). Trimming took 0 bases from V and 0 from J; bases not matched to a gene: 3. The CDR3 nucleotides are TGTGCCAGCAGCTTGGGGACAGGATATAGCAATCAGCCCCAGCATTTT. Translating gives CASSLGTGYSNQPQHF. Using reference TRBV5-5 and TRBJ1-5 for the parts outside the CDR3, the full variable domain is DAGVTQSPTHLIKTRGQQVTLRCSPISGHKSVSWYQQVLGQGPQFIFQYYEKEERGRGNFPDRFSARQFPNYSSELNVNALLLGDSALYLCASSLGTGYSNQPQHFGDGTRLSIL.

This clone was observed a single time. The CDR3 bases are TGCGCCACCGCCCGAGGGGGCCCCTACAATGAGCAGTTCTTC. The encoded protein is CATARGGPYNEQFF. The chain links TRBV5-1 to TRBJ2-1; 7 nucleotides align to TRBD1. Losses at the gene ends were 9 bases for V and 2 bases for J; bases not matched to a gene: 8. The CDR3 spans 14 residues. The V gene's germline CDR1 is SGHRS and CDR2 YFSETQ. Filled out from reference TRBV5-1 and TRBJ2-1, the complete variable domain reads KAGVTQTPRYLIKTRGQQVTLSCSPISGHRSVSWYQQTPGQGLQFLFEYFSETQRNKGNFPGRFSGRQFSNSRSEMNVSTLELGDSALYLCATARGGPYNEQFFGPGTRLTVL.

The chain joins TRBV9 to TRBJ1-1; D possibly corresponds to TRBD1 (6 bases). There are 14 residues in the CDR3. Germline CDR1 is SGDLS and CDR2 is YYNGEE. Trimming pared 6 bases from V and 0 bases from J, leaving 12 bases between. The CDR3 sequence is CASNPGHMNTEAFF. DNA for the CDR3: TGTGCCAGCAACCCGGGACATATGAACACTGAAGCTTTCTTT.